Following are 25 T cell receptor beta chains from one sample sequenced in a study of prognosis after radiotherapy for stage I lung cancer. From genomic DNA, TCR beta CDR3 was amplified by two-round multiplex PCR. Specific primers for each TRBV and TRBJ gene were what first-round PCR used. TCRdb passed the multiplex PCR reads through MiXCR, listing each CDR3 protein once. Of 23,000 or so distinct CDR3 sequences in the sample, roughly 35% were seen once. This specimen was PBMCs, taken before or after stereotactic body radiation therapy (not recorded which). Receptors originate from a donor of 50 years or more with non-small cell lung cancer.

This clonotype occurred many times. The chain employs TRBV20-1 and TRBJ2-7, with D tentatively TRBD2 (6 bases). Germline V lookup: CDR1 DFQATT, CDR2 SNEGSKA (reference sequence). This CDR3 contains 16 residues. The V gene lost 1 base and the J gene lost 0 bases, with 16 bases spanning the gap. The CDR3 sequence is CSARGTPGLGSYEQYF. The CDR3 DNA follows: TGCAGTGCTAGAGGGACCCCGGGACTGGGCTCCTACGAGCAGTACTTC.

In its sample, this clonotype was seen a few times. This may be a read error: a much more frequent sequence differs by one nucleotide. This chain links TRBV24-1 with TRBJ2-1; D remains unclear. The CDR3 contains 15 residues. The germline gives CDR1 KGHDR, CDR2 SFDVKD. CDR3 nucleotide sequence: TGTGCCACCAGTGACTCGCGGCCCTCCTACAATGAGCGGTTCTTC. Translated, it gives CATSDSRPSYNERFF.

This clonotype was seen many times. The rearrangement joins TRBV19 to TRBJ2-5; tentative D call: TRBD2 (6 bases). Germline-derived CDR1 and CDR2 are LNHDA and SQIVND (reference sequence). With 5 bases removed from V and 6 bases from J, the gap between germline ends came to 13 bases. This CDR3 is 13 amino acids long. CDR3 DNA sequence: TGTGCCAGTAGTTCCCGCGGGGATCAGACCCAGTACTTC. It yields the protein CASSSRGDQTQYF.

The table lists this clonotype with a few counts. The germline gene is not matched at one end of the junction; a read error may be the cause. The chain couples TRBV13 to TRBJ2-2; 10 positions match TRBD2. Germline lookup yields CDR1 PRHDT and CDR2 FYEKMQ (reference sequence). CDR3 length: 14 residues. CDR3 region: CVSSGRAGTGELFF. The CDR3 DNA reads as TGTGTCAGCAGCGGGAGGGCCGGCACCGGGGAGCTGTTTTTT.

Concerning this clonotype: A far larger clone is a single base away, which makes a read error likely. The rearrangement uses TRBV6-1 and TRBJ2-1; 7 nucleotides align to TRBD2. Trimming cost V 7 bases and J 0 bases; bases outside gene matches: 15. The CDR3 extends over 18 amino acids. Germline V CDR1 and CDR2: MNHNS, SASEGT. The DNA for the CDR3 is TGTGCCAGCATTTACGACCGGATTAGCGGGTTCTCCTACAATGAGCAGTTCTTC. This sequence encodes CASIYDRISGFSYNEQFF.

There are a few counts of this clonotype. A read error may produce the germline difference seen at one junction end. The CDR3 bases are TGTGCCAGCAGCTCCGAGGCTACTGGGACCAACGTCCCGACTTTC. Translating gives CASSSEATGTNVPTF. This sequence joins TRBV6-1 and TRBJ2-6; tentatively, D is TRBD1 or TRBD2 (5 bases each). The CDR3 runs 15 residues. Per germline, CDR1 MNHNS and CDR2 SASEGT.

This clonotype is labeled medium-sized. The junction differs from germline at one of its ends, possibly a read error. The J gene is TRBJ1-2, the V gene TRBV6-1; D uncertain. Germline V gene sequence: CDR1 MNHNS, CDR2 SASEGT. CDR3 length: 10 residues. The CDR3 DNA follows: TGTGCCAGCAGGGAAGATGGCTACACCTTC. The encoded protein is CASREDGYTF.

Comments on this clonotype: One base away lies a much larger clone, so this may be a sequencing read error. The J gene is TRBJ2-6, the V gene TRBV5-6; D gene ambiguous. Germline CDR1 SGHDT, CDR2 YYEEEE. This CDR3 is 15 amino acids long. In nucleotides, the CDR3 is TGTGCCAACAGCTTCTGGGGCTCTGGGGCCAACGTCCTGACTTTC. Translation: CANSFWGSGANVLTF.

This clonotype was detected many times. This sequence joins TRBV15 and TRBJ1-6; no firm D call. Germline CDR1 is LNHNV and CDR2 is YYDKDF (reference sequence). V lost 3 bases and J lost 10, with 16 bases in between. There are 15 residues in the CDR3. The CDR3 DNA is TGTGCCACCAGCAGGCATAACACGCTTATCTCACCCCTCCACTTT. It is translated as CATSRHNTLISPLHF.

The chain joins TRBV20-1 to TRBJ2-7, with D unclear. This CDR3 is 14 amino acids long. V lost 7 bases to trimming and J lost 5 bases, with 21 bases between them. CDR1 and CDR2 (germline): DFQATT, SNEGSKA (reference sequence). CDR3: CSDQPPDNSDEQYF. The CDR3 DNA reads as TGCAGTGATCAGCCCCCAGATAACTCAGACGAGCAGTACTTC.

This clonotype showed up many times. CDR3 sequence (DNA): TGTGCCAGCAGCCCATCGGCAGGGTCGAACACCATATATTTT. Encoded protein: CASSPSAGSNTIYF. This chain uses TRBV7-2 with TRBJ1-3; perhaps TRBD1 as D (5 bases). Germline V lookup: CDR1 SGHTA, CDR2 FQGNSA. V gave up 5 bases and J gave up 7 bases, with 15 bases separating them. The CDR3 runs 14 residues.

This clonotype came up many times. This chain links TRBV5-1 with TRBJ1-5; 9 bases line up with TRBD1. V trimming: 3 bases; J trimming: 2 bases; junction bases outside the gene matches: 9. CDR1 is SGHRS, CDR2 YFSETQ, per germline. CDR3 size: 17 residues. The chain's CDR3 is CASSSGTGIFGNQPQHF. Written as DNA, the CDR3 is TGCGCCAGCAGCTCCGGGACAGGGATTTTTGGCAATCAGCCCCAGCATTTT.

In nucleotides, the CDR3 is TGTGCCAGTTCTAAGATAACACAGGGATCGTATGGCTACACCTTC. It encodes CASSKITQGSYGYTF. The chain has TRBV6-8 and TRBJ1-2; tentatively, D is TRBD1 (6 bases). The CDR3 sequence is 15 residues long. The V end was cut by 9 bases, the J end by 5 bases, with 22 bases between. Germline V gene lookup returns CDR1 MNHGY and CDR2 SAAAGT.

This clonotype has a count of ten or more. J is TRBJ1-2 and V is TRBV11-2; D not certain. Trimming pared 0 bases from V and 4 bases from J, leaving 9 bases between. This CDR3 region has 14 residues. CDR1 is SGHAT, CDR2 FQNNGV, per germline. The DNA of the CDR3 is TGTGCCAGCAGCTTAGATCCGGGCCCCTATGGCTACACCTTC. Translating it yields CASSLDPGPYGYTF.

This sequence joins TRBV5-1 and TRBJ2-3, with D possibly matching TRBD2 (5 bases). The germline V gene encodes CDR1 SGHRS and CDR2 YFSETQ. The CDR3 covers 17 residues. V lost 4 bases and J lost 3, with 21 bases in between. CDR3 DNA sequence: TGCGCCAGCAGCCAGTGGAGACTGGCATGGAGGACAGATACGCAGTATTTT. As protein: CASSQWRLAWRTDTQYF.

In this sample, this clonotype turned up many times. The rearrangement links TRBV24-1 to TRBJ2-6; a possible D gene is TRBD1 (5 bases). Germline V gene sequence: CDR1 KGHDR, CDR2 SFDVKD. There are 16 residues in the CDR3. V was clipped by 4 bases and J by 1 base, with 10 bases between them. In DNA, the CDR3 is TGTGCCACCAGTGACCGACAGAGGTCTGGGGCCAACGTCCTGACTTTC. Its protein is CATSDRQRSGANVLTF.

A note on this clonotype: A far larger clone is one nucleotide away, so this likely arose from a read error. The chain links TRBV12-3 or TRBV12-4 to TRBJ2-4, with 8 positions matching TRBD2. The DNA end is more similar to TRBJ2-1, so the J call may be wrong. This CDR3 contains 15 residues. As DNA, the CDR3 is TGTGCCAGCAGTTTGGGTAGCGGGATCTACAATGGGCAGTTCTTC. Protein sequence: CASSLGSGIYNGQFF.

With respect to this clonotype: A much larger clone differs by one base, so this may be a read error. V and J are TRBV6-2 or TRBV6-3 and TRBJ2-5; D unresolved. In germline, CDR1 is MNHEY, CDR2 SVGEGT. The CDR3 consists of 16 residues. V lost 1 base to trimming and J lost 5 bases, with 17 bases between them. The CDR3 loop is CASSYYLGLGPETQYF. CDR3 DNA sequence: TGTGCCAGCAGTTACTACCTCGGGTTAGGTCCGGAGACCCAGTACTTC.

This clonotype showed up just once. The rearrangement uses TRBV18 and TRBJ2-1; maybe TRBD1 (5 bases). Per the germline V gene, CDR1 is KGHSH and CDR2 is LQKENI. V lost 4 bases and J 6 bases, leaving 10 bases between the germline ends. CDR3 length equals 13 residues. CDR3 loop: CASSRQPSNEQFF. The DNA of the CDR3 is TGTGCCAGCTCACGACAGCCCTCCAATGAGCAGTTCTTC.

This clonotype was seen ten or more times. The rearrangement joins TRBV2 to TRBJ2-1, with TRBD2 identical over 9 bases. CDR3 length equals 19 residues. Germline CDR1 is SNHLY and CDR2 is FYNNEI. V dropped 4 bases and J dropped 5; count of bases not matched to a gene: 18. CDR3 DNA sequence: TGTGCCAGCAGTGCCCCACACGGTGCGGGAGGGGGGAGGGACAATGAGCAGTTCTTC. Its protein is CASSAPHGAGGGRDNEQFF.

This clonotype was detected many times. The gene calls are TRBV20-1 and TRBJ2-7; TRBD2 is a possible D gene (6 bases). In germline, CDR1 is DFQATT, CDR2 SNEGSKA (reference sequence). The CDR3 consists of 14 residues. V lost 6 bases and J 3 bases, leaving 18 bases between the germline ends. The CDR3 reads CSANRDFGSYEQYF. The CDR3 DNA reads TGCAGTGCCAACCGGGACTTCGGGAGCTACGAGCAGTACTTC.

This clonotype was observed many times. V and J are TRBV5-1 and TRBJ2-5, with D perhaps given as TRBD1 or TRBD2 (6 bases each). The V gene lost 5 bases and the J gene lost 0 bases, with 23 bases spanning the gap. Germline V gene sequence: CDR1 SGHRS, CDR2 YFSETQ. The CDR3 runs 18 residues. CDR3 loop: CASRGGLGLADNQETQYF. The DNA of the CDR3 is TGCGCCAGCAGAGGGGGATTGGGTTTAGCGGACAACCAAGAGACCCAGTACTTC. Combining the CDR3 with reference TRBV5-1 and TRBJ2-5 gives the whole variable domain KAGVTQTPRYLIKTRGQQVTLSCSPISGHRSVSWYQQTPGQGLQFLFEYFSETQRNKGNFPGRFSGRQFSNSRSEMNVSTLELGDSALYLCASRGGLGLADNQETQYFGPGTRLLVL.

This clonotype was picked up many times. V and J are TRBV19 and TRBJ1-1, with D possibly TRBD1 on 5 matching bases. V lost 0 bases, J lost 11 bases, and 16 bases lay in between. CDR3 size: 14 residues. CDR1 LNHDA and CDR2 SQIVND come from the germline V gene (reference sequence). CDR3 residues: CASSIDQGRARAFF. CDR3 sequence (DNA): TGTGCCAGTAGTATAGATCAGGGCCGGGCAAGGGCTTTCTTT.

The CDR3 loop is CASSYSNQGWYEQYF. The DNA of the CDR3 is TGTGCCAGCAGTTACTCAAACCAGGGGTGGTACGAGCAGTACTTC. The V and J genes are TRBV6-5 and TRBJ2-7; maybe TRBD1 (6 bases). Germline V gene lookup returns CDR1 MNHEY and CDR2 SVGAGI. This CDR3 has 15 amino acids. Trimming pared 0 bases from V and 4 bases from J, leaving 13 bases between.

This chain connects TRBV7-2 to TRBJ2-3; possibly TRBD2 for D (6 bases). CDR3 length: 14 amino acids. The germline V and J ends were trimmed by 4 bases and 6 bases, with 14 bases remaining between them. CDR1 is SGHTA, CDR2 FQGNSA, per germline. Here the CDR3 reads CASSSFRLEDTQYF. CDR3 nucleotides: TGTGCCAGCAGCTCATTTCGACTAGAGGATACGCAGTATTTT.